The rows below give T cell receptor beta chains drawn from one sample of a study of response to subunit inactivated influenza vaccine. One entry per CDR3 protein results from TCRdb running MiXCR on the RT-PCR reads. The sample includes 400,000 to 650,000 distinct CDR3 sequences, 6% to 9% of them seen just once. The material was PBMCs from blood, obtained approximately 25 months after vaccination. The receptors were sampled from a man in his fifties or sixties who received an inactivated influenza vaccine. The CDR3 runs from the conserved cysteine through the conserved F or W. D genes are given only for firm matches. Clone size appears in some rows only: once, few, many, or a class for an expanded clone.

D	V	size	J	CDR3	DNA
TRBD2	TRBV4-2	many	TRBJ2-3	CASSPAMGSGGYTDTQYF	TGTGCCAGCAGCCCGGCTATGGGCAGCGGGGGGTACACAGATACGCAGTATTTT
-	TRBV28	few	TRBJ2-7	CASSLRGGSGYEQYF	TGTGCCAGCAGTTTACGAGGCGGGTCGGGTTACGAGCAGTACTTC
-	TRBV4-1	-	TRBJ2-7	CASSQKPGQGPYEQYF	TGCGCCAGCAGCCAGAAACCGGGACAAGGGCCTTACGAGCAGTACTTC
-	TRBV4-3	many	TRBJ1-5	CASSQETGNQPQHF	TGCGCCAGCAGCCAAGAAACAGGTAATCAGCCCCAGCATTTT
-	TRBV15	-	TRBJ2-7	CATSRGETARYEQYF	TGTGCCACCAGCAGAGGGGAGACAGCCAGATACGAGCAGTACTTC
TRBD1	TRBV12-3/TRBV12-4	many	TRBJ2-3	CASSLRDSSDTQYF	TGTGCCAGCAGTCTTAGGGACAGCTCAGATACGCAGTATTTT
-	TRBV20-1	-	TRBJ1-4	CSARPITGATNEKLFF	TGCAGTGCTAGACCCATAACCGGGGCGACTAATGAAAAACTGTTTTTT
-	TRBV29-1	-	TRBJ2-2	CSAASSGANTGELFF	TGCAGCGCGGCTTCCTCAGGCGCTAACACCGGGGAGCTGTTTTTT
-	TRBV3-1	few	TRBJ2-5	CASSPSGSQKETQYF	TGTGCCAGCAGCCCTTCCGGGAGTCAAAAAGAGACCCAGTACTTC
-	TRBV12-3/TRBV12-4	many	TRBJ1-2	CASSPRDSKYYGYTF	TGTGCCAGCAGTCCTCGAGACAGTAAATACTATGGCTACACCTTC
-	TRBV5-1	few	TRBJ2-5	CASSLQSSQETQYF	TGCGCCAGCAGCTTGCAGTCAAGTCAAGAGACCCAGTACTTC
TRBD1	TRBV5-1	few	TRBJ2-7	CASSSQGQGSIGQYF	TGCGCCAGCAGCTCTCAGGGACAGGGTTCCATCGGGCAGTACTTC
-	TRBV14	-	TRBJ1-1	CASSQKRGYWAFF	TGTGCCAGCAGCCAAAAAAGGGGCTATTGGGCTTTCTTT
TRBD1	TRBV24-1	-	TRBJ2-5	CATSDSGTALETQYF	TGTGCCACCAGTGATTCCGGGACAGCCTTGGAGACCCAGTACTTC
-	TRBV5-1	many	TRBJ2-3	CASRGLDTQYF	TGCGCCAGCAGAGGTCTGGATACGCAGTATTTT
TRBD2	TRBV11-2	few	TRBJ2-1	CASSSTSGLGGSYNEQFF	TGTGCCAGCAGCTCGACTAGCGGATTGGGTGGCTCCTACAATGAGCAGTTCTTC
-	TRBV20-1	-	TRBJ2-7	CSALAGASYEQYF	TGCAGTGCTCTGGCCGGGGCCTCCTACGAGCAGTACTTC
-	TRBV15	few	TRBJ1-5	CATSRDPTEQPQHF	TGTGCCACCAGCAGAGATCCTACGGAACAGCCCCAGCATTTT
-	TRBV6-2/TRBV6-3	-	TRBJ2-7	CASIETASYEQYF	TGTGCCAGCATAGAGACAGCTTCCTACGAGCAGTACTTC
TRBD1	TRBV29-1	many	TRBJ1-1	CSVETGAWNTEAFF	TGCAGCGTTGAAACAGGGGCTTGGAACACTGAAGCTTTCTTT
-	TRBV6-5	many	TRBJ2-7	CASSYRGPTYEQYF	TGTGCCAGCAGTTACCGGGGGCCAACCTACGAGCAGTACTTC
-	TRBV18	-	TRBJ1-1	CASSEQASNTEAFF	TGTGCCAGCTCAGAACAGGCGTCTAACACTGAAGCTTTCTTT
TRBD2	TRBV24-1	many	TRBJ2-3	CATSLAGEADTQYF	TGTGCCACCAGTTTAGCGGGAGAGGCAGATACGCAGTATTTT
-	TRBV20-1	-	TRBJ2-7	CSAYRDTYEQYF	TGCAGTGCTTACAGGGATACCTACGAGCAGTACTTC
-	TRBV15	-	TRBJ2-5	CATKSLTTGQETQYF	TGTGCCACCAAAAGCCTGACTACCGGCCAAGAGACCCAGTACTTC
TRBD2	TRBV6-5	few	TRBJ2-3	CASSYSSSGSTDTQYF	TGTGCCAGCAGTTACTCGTCTAGCGGGAGCACAGATACGCAGTATTTT
-	TRBV6-2/TRBV6-3	few	TRBJ1-1	CASRFRKNTEAFF	TGTGCCAGCAGGTTCCGGAAGAACACTGAAGCTTTCTTT
-	TRBV10-3	-	TRBJ2-3	CAISESHLTADTQYF	TGTGCCATCAGTGAGAGTCACTTAACGGCAGATACGCAGTATTTT
-	TRBV4-1	many	TRBJ2-7	CASSQDPPGRTYEQYF	TGCGCCAGCAGCCAAGATCCACCGGGACGGACCTACGAGCAGTACTTC
-	TRBV11-1	few	TRBJ2-3	CASSPGPAREDTQYF	TGTGCCAGCAGCCCAGGACCAGCTCGGGAGGATACGCAGTATTTT
-	TRBV27	-	TRBJ2-5	CASSLSQGGETQYF	TGTGCCAGCAGTTTATCACAGGGTGGAGAGACCCAGTACTTC
TRBD1	TRBV2	large	TRBJ2-1	CASSTDRGINEQFF	TGTGCCAGCAGTACGGACAGGGGGATCAATGAGCAGTTCTTC